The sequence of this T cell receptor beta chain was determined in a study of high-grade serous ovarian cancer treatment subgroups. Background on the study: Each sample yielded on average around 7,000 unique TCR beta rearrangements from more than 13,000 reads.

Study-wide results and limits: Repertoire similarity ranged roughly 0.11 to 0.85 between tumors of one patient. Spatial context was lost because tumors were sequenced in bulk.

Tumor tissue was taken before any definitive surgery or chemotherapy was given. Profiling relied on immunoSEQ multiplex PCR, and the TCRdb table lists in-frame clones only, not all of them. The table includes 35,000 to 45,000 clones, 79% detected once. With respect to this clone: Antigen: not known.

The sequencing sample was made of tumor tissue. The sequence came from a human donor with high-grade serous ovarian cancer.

The CDR3: CASSELGFADTQYF. As DNA, the CDR3 is TGCGCCAGCAGTGAGCTTGGCTTCGCGGATACGCAGTATTTT. The rearrangement uses TRBV10-2 and TRBJ2-3; D gene ambiguous. Deletions cut 2 bases from V and 6 bases from J, with 12 bases between. Germline assignment: CDR1 WSHSY and CDR2 SAAADI. The CDR3 has 14 amino acids.